The sequence of this T cell receptor (beta chain) was determined in a study of blood T cells in healthy people across ages. The study, taken as a whole, reports: Roughly linear age-related decline in beta diversity appeared, significant by age about 40. What prevented conclusive comparison of naive and antigen-experienced cells was that PBMCs were unsorted.

As concerns this clonotype: Its specificity is unknown.

With 1 base removed from V and 6 bases from J, the gap between germline ends came to 10 bases. In germline, CDR1 is SGDLS, CDR2 YYNGEE. There are 13 residues in the CDR3. Each sample used at least 6 million PBMCs. The authors ran a second PCR of about 6 to 11 cycles using a sample-barcoded 5' primer and a J-beta primer mix. TCRdb re-called the 5' RACE reads with MiXCR, one entry per CDR3 protein. This table has roughly 930,000 distinct CDR3 sequences, 48% appearing once. The chain couples TRBV9 to TRBJ1-2; D remains ambiguous. The sequence was collected from a man aged 25 to 40 in good health. The material sequenced was blood. CDR3 sequence: CASSVNARDGYTF. DNA for the CDR3: TGTGCCAGCAGCGTAAACGCGAGGGATGGCTACACCTTC.